This passage covers 9 T cell receptor beta chains from one sample sequenced in a study of PD-1 blockade in classical Hodgkin lymphoma. As to time point: cycle 4 day 1 (C4D1), after more than five weeks of nivolumab. After autologous stem cell transplantation all patients relapsed, and prior brentuximab vedotin exposure differed between cohorts. The repertoire was sequenced with immunoSEQ multiplex PCR; TCRdb's copy has only in-frame clones and lacks some. The sample has roughly 24,000 clones, 81% seen once; the top ten hold roughly 23%. The sample was peripheral blood mononuclear cells (PBMCs), taken before the fourth cycle of nivolumab. The source of these receptors is a human donor with classical Hodgkin lymphoma.

V and J are TRBV2 and TRBJ2-3, with D maybe TRBD2 (6 bases). The germline V gene encodes CDR1 SNHLY and CDR2 FYNNEI. This CDR3 is built from 12 residues. The ends were cut back, 4 bases at V and 5 bases at J, with 7 bases in the middle. The CDR3 DNA follows: TGTGCCAGCAGTGGGGAGGTAGATACGCAGTATTTT. Its translation: CASSGEVDTQYF. Supplemented by reference TRBV2 and TRBJ2-3, the full variable domain reads EPEVTQTPSHQVTQMGQEVILRCVPISNHLYFYWYRQILGQKVEFLVSFYNNEISEKSEIFDDQFSVERPDGSNFTLKIRSTKLEDSAMYFCASSGEVDTQYFGPGTRLTVL.

This clone was counted only a few times. The CDR3 DNA follows: TGTGCCAGCAGTGTCGTCGGTGCAGGGGCAGAGACCCAGTACTTC. Translated: CASSVVGAGAETQYF. The gene calls are TRBV2 and TRBJ2-5; maybe TRBD1 (6 bases). CDR3 length: 15 amino acids. Germline V gives CDR1 SNHLY, CDR2 FYNNEI. V was trimmed by 4 bases and J by 4 bases, leaving 16 bases between them.

The V call is TRBV9, the J call TRBJ2-1; D might be TRBD1 (5 bases). V was pared by 0 bases and J by 3 bases, with 10 bases between. This CDR3 spans 15 amino acids. The V gene's germline CDR1 is SGDLS and CDR2 YYNGEE. DNA for the CDR3: TGTGCCAGCAGCGTAGCGCCAGGGAACTACAATGAGCAGTTCTTC. Protein: CASSVAPGNYNEQFF. The complete variable domain, with remaining parts taken from reference TRBV9 and TRBJ2-1, reads DSGVTQTPKHLITATGQRVTLRCSPRSGDLSVYWYQQSLDQGLQFLIQYYNGEERAKGNILERFSAQQFPDLHSELNLSSLELGDSALYFCASSVAPGNYNEQFFGPGTRLTVL.

The rearrangement joins TRBV9 to TRBJ2-2, with 9 bases aligning to TRBD2. This CDR3 spans 15 amino acids. CDR1 SGDLS and CDR2 YYNGEE come from the germline V gene. Trimming cost V 0 bases and J 6 bases; bases outside gene matches: 3. This CDR3 is CASSVGGRVAGELFF. The CDR3 DNA reads TGTGCCAGCAGCGTAGGCGGGAGGGTCGCCGGGGAGCTGTTTTTT.

The chain is built from TRBV6-5 and TRBJ2-3; D might be TRBD2 (7 bases). Germline CDR1 MNHEY, CDR2 SVGAGI. V lost 6 bases, J lost 4 bases, and 17 bases lay in between. The length of the CDR3 is 15 residues. CDR3 residues: CASSPTGGRADTQYF. CDR3 DNA sequence: TGTGCCAGCAGCCCGACAGGAGGGAGGGCAGATACGCAGTATTTT.

The chain carries TRBV5-1 and TRBJ2-5; D might be TRBD2 (5 bases). The CDR3 totals 16 residues. The germline CDR1 and CDR2 sequences are SGHRS and YFSETQ. V dropped 0 bases and J dropped 4 bases, with 16 bases sitting between them. The chain's CDR3 is CASSLEATGRGETQYF. The CDR3 coding sequence is TGCGCCAGCAGCTTGGAGGCCACGGGGAGAGGAGAGACCCAGTACTTC.

The V and J genes are TRBV25-1 and TRBJ1-4; 7 positions agree with TRBD1. V lost 2 bases to trimming and J lost 3 bases; unmatched junction nucleotides: 9. The CDR3 consists of 17 residues. Germline CDR1 and CDR2: MGHDK and SYGVNS. The CDR3 here is CASSEGGRGGANEKLFF. CDR3 DNA: TGTGCCAGCAGTGAAGGGGGCAGGGGGGGGGCTAATGAAAAACTGTTTTTT.

CDR3 sequence reads: CASSVGAGPSNEQFF. For the CDR3, the DNA is TGTGCCAGCAGCGTAGGGGCAGGACCCTCTAATGAGCAGTTCTTC. This chain links TRBV9 with TRBJ2-1; D unresolved. V lost 0 bases to trimming and J lost 7 bases, with 14 bases between them. The CDR3 contains 15 residues. Germline-derived CDR1 and CDR2 are SGDLS and YYNGEE.

V is TRBV7-9 and J is TRBJ2-6, with a weak D call TRBD1 (5 bases). V was shortened by 4 bases and J by 0 bases, with 10 bases between the two germline ends. This CDR3 contains 16 residues. Germline CDR1 is SEHNR and CDR2 is FQNEAQ (reference sequence). This CDR3 is CASSSDQGSGANVLTF. The CDR3 DNA sequence: TGTGCCAGCAGCTCCGATCAGGGCTCTGGGGCCAACGTCCTGACTTTC.